The T cell receptor (beta chain) described here comes from a study of CD8+CD57+ T cells in acquired aplastic anemia. Study summary: Sorted CD4+ and CD8+ cells yielded DNA averaging approximately 3.4 ug.

Flow cytometry had shown expanded CD8+CD57+ cells in the patients chosen for sequencing. Each patient carried a diagnosis of severe acquired aplastic anemia. At blood sampling, none of the patients had yet received therapy. Profiles of TCR beta VDJ and CDR3 were generated from a genomic DNA template. TCRdb used MiXCR to reprocess the reads, holding one entry per CDR3 protein. The sample yields about 160,000 distinct CDR3 sequences, around 48% seen once. CDR3 length: 13 residues. The germline gives CDR1 ENHRY, CDR2 SYGVKD. Trimming removed 6 bases at V and 2 bases at J, with 10 bases between. This chain joins TRBV10-3 and TRBJ2-5, with TRBD1 as a possible D gene (6 bases). This TCR derives from a human donor with aplastic anemia. Sequenced: sorted CD4+, CD8+, or CD8+CD57+ T cells (not recorded which) from PBMCs. The CDR3 is CAISPGTQETQYF. In DNA form, the CDR3 reads TGTGCCATCAGCCCCGGGACACAAGAGACCCAGTACTTC.